Listed here is a single TCR beta chain. This sample was included in a study of control samples from healthy donors and cancer patients. Sequencing used immunoSEQ multiplex PCR; TCRdb keeps in-frame clones, though not all of them. The profile shows 100,000 to 150,000 clones, approximately 90% of them singletons. V shed 5 bases and J shed 3 bases, with 8 bases lying between them. Germline-derived CDR1 and CDR2 are SGHKS and YYEKEE (reference sequence). This CDR3 spans 12 amino acids. This receptor was obtained from a man aged 18 to 35 in good health. This chain links TRBV5-5 with TRBJ1-1, with a weak D call TRBD1 (6 bases). Sequencing input: blood. The CDR3 region has the DNA TGTGCCAGCAGTAGGGGGTACACTGAAGCTTTCTTT. Protein: CASSRGYTEAFF.